This record covers a single T cell receptor beta chain. The data derive from a study of blood T cell repertoires in COVID-19. Before being deemed recovered, Cohort 3 donors had two negative PCRs, clearance, or symptom resolution. Using immunoSEQ multiplex PCR, the repertoire was profiled, and TCRdb retains in-frame clones only, with some absent. The sample lists 150,000 to 200,000 clones, 80% occurring once. In germline, CDR1 is SGHVS, CDR2 FQNEAQ. Trimming removed 4 bases from V and 7 bases from J; junction bases left unmatched: 14. CDR3 size: 16 residues. The clonotype comes from a man aged 35-49 years who had recovered from COVID-19. Sequencing was carried out using PBMCs or T cells enriched from blood (not recorded which). This chain joins TRBV7-8 and TRBJ1-2; 8 bases match TRBD1. This chain's CDR3 is CASSSADRGGGRGYTF. DNA for the CDR3: TGTGCCAGCAGCTCCGCCGACAGGGGCGGCGGTCGTGGCTACACCTTC.